The 9 T cell receptor beta chains reported below all come from one sample, sequenced in a study of OX40 agonist ivuxolimab in advanced cancers. Repertoires were generated with immunoSEQ multiplex PCR, while TCRdb's copy carries only in-frame clones and drops some. The sample contains about 8,000 clones, around 91% of which appear only once. The material was CD4+ or CD8+ T cells sorted from blood, obtained in a trial of the OX40 agonist ivuxolimab. The receptors were gathered from an adult with an advanced solid tumor such as melanoma, head and neck, liver or kidney cancer.

V is TRBV7-2 and J is TRBJ2-7, with 7 bases lining up with TRBD2. Germline lookup yields CDR1 SGHTA and CDR2 FQGNSA. V trimming: 5 bases; J trimming: 1 base; junction bases outside the gene matches: 11. The CDR3 extends over 16 amino acids. This CDR3 reads CASSLKPAGLSYEQYF. The CDR3, as DNA: TGTGCCAGCAGCCTCAAACCAGCGGGATTATCCTACGAGCAGTACTTC.

The chain carries TRBV10-2 and TRBJ1-3, with TRBD1 identical over 8 bases. Germline values: CDR1 WSHSY, CDR2 SAAADI. This CDR3 has 14 residues. J lost 4 bases, V lost 8 bases, and 7 bases had no gene match. The CDR3 loop reads CASSRGLDGNTIYF. Written as DNA, the CDR3 is TGCGCCAGCTCCAGGGGGCTGGACGGAAACACCATATATTTT.

This chain uses TRBV7-7 with TRBJ2-7; TRBD1 agrees at 11 bases. Germline CDR1 and CDR2: SSHAT and FNYEAQ (reference sequence). V was clipped by 5 bases and J by 4 bases; unmatched bases: 7. This CDR3 region has 15 residues. CDR3 sequence reads: CASSAGTGGGYEQYF. CDR3 sequence (DNA): TGTGCCAGCAGCGCAGGGACAGGGGGAGGATACGAGCAGTACTTC. The full variable domain, rest sourced from reference TRBV7-7 and TRBJ2-7, is GAGVSQSPRYKVTKRGQDVTLRCDPISSHATLYWYQQALGQGPEFLTYFNYEAQPDKSGLPSDRFSAERPEGSISTLTIQRTEQRDSAMYRCASSAGTGGGYEQYFGPGTRLTVT.

The J gene is TRBJ2-1, the V gene TRBV7-6; 9 bases align to TRBD2. This CDR3 region has 16 residues. V shed 5 bases, J shed 4 bases, and the junction held 9 bases outside the gene matches. The germline V gene has CDR1 SGHVS and CDR2 FNYEAQ. The CDR3 DNA reads TGTGCCAGCAGCCCAGAGGGGACTAGCACTTACAATGAGCAGTTCTTC. Protein sequence: CASSPEGTSTYNEQFF.

V and J are TRBV4-1 and TRBJ2-7; TRBD1 matches 8 bases. Trimming cost V 2 bases and J 1 base; bases outside gene matches: 7. This CDR3 spans 16 amino acids. Germline CDR1 and CDR2: MGHRA and YSYEKL. This CDR3 reads CASSQQDRDTSYEQYF. In DNA, the CDR3 is TGCGCCAGCAGCCAACAGGACAGGGATACGTCCTACGAGCAGTACTTC.

Concerning this clone: An end of the junction does not agree with germline; a read error may underlie this. The genes are TRBV7-7 and TRBJ2-6, with a weak D call TRBD1 (5 bases). From germline, CDR1 is SSHAT and CDR2 FNYEAQ (reference sequence). This CDR3 is 17 amino acids long. The CDR3 DNA is TGTGCTAGCAGCTTCGGTCAGGGAAGAGTAGGGGCCAACGTCCTGACTTTC. Its protein is CASSFGQGRVGANVLTF.

V is TRBV4-3 and J is TRBJ2-1; D remains ambiguous. The V gene's germline CDR1 is LGHNA and CDR2 YSLEER. The CDR3 sequence is 13 residues long. V lost 0 bases to trimming and J lost 8 bases, with 8 bases between them. Here the CDR3 reads CASSQDYADEQFF. The CDR3 region has the DNA TGCGCCAGCAGCCAAGATTACGCGGATGAGCAGTTCTTC.

Comments on this clone: Its ends do not fully match the called genes, so a read error is possible. The chain is built from TRBV7-8 and TRBJ2-1; TRBD1 is a possible D gene (7 bases). There are 15 residues in the CDR3. Germline V gene lookup returns CDR1 SGHVS and CDR2 FQNEAQ. This CDR3 reads CASCLGRQGGHEQFF. The DNA of the CDR3 is TGTGCCAGCTGCTTGGGTCGGCAGGGGGGTCATGAGCAGTTCTTC.

The chain is built from TRBV7-3 and TRBJ2-3, with 7 nucleotides matching TRBD2. CDR1 is SGHTA, CDR2 FQGTGA, per germline. V lost 2 bases, J lost 1 base, and 0 bases stayed unmatched. The CDR3 has 14 residues. The CDR3 nucleotides read TGTGCCAGCAGCTTAGCGGGAGGCACAGATACGCAGTATTTT. This encodes CASSLAGGTDTQYF. Using reference TRBV7-3 and TRBJ2-3 for the parts outside the CDR3, the full variable domain is GAGVSQTPSNKVTEKGKYVELRCDPISGHTALYWYRQSLGQGPEFLIYFQGTGAADDSGLPNDRFFAVRPEGSVSTLKIQRTERGDSAVYLCASSLAGGTDTQYFGPGTRLTVL.